The clone carrying this T cell receptor (beta chain) was seen repeatedly, ten times or more. This sample was included in a study of T cells in Graves' hyperthyroidism and ophthalmopathy. CDR1 and CDR2 (germline): KGHSH, LQKENI. The V gene lost 1 base and the J gene lost 7 bases, with 8 bases spanning the gap. This CDR3 has 14 amino acids. The investigators amplified TCR beta CDR3 regions from RNA transcripts. Primed by the HTBI set, a first-round RT-PCR was run on the TCR CDR3. TCRdb passed the multiplex PCR reads through MiXCR, listing each CDR3 protein once. The sample yields 550,000 to 650,000 distinct CDR3 sequences, roughly 13% seen once.

Input material: blood. This TCR derives from a woman aged 30 to 39 with Graves' hyperthyroidism that later progressed to Graves' ophthalmopathy. This chain uses TRBV18 with TRBJ1-6, with D perhaps matching TRBD1 (5 bases). The CDR3 DNA sequence: TGTGCCAGCTCACCACAGGGGACGAATTCACCCCTCCACTTT. Amino acids: CASSPQGTNSPLHF.